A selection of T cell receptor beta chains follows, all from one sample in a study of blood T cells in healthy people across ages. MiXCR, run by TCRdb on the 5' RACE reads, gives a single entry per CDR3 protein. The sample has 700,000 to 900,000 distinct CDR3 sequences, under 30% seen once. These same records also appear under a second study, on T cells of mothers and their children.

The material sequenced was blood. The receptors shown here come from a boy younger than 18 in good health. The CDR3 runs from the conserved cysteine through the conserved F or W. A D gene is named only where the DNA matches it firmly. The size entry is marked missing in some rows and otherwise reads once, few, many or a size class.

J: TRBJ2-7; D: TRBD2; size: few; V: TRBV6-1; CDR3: CASSETHGTSYEQYF; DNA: TGTGCCAGCAGTGAAACCCACGGGACTAGCTACGAGCAGTACTTC
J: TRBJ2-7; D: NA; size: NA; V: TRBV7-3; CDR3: CASSPHSWGEKPYEQYF; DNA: TGTGCCAGCAGCCCCCATAGCTGGGGGGAAAAACCCTACGAGCAGTACTTC
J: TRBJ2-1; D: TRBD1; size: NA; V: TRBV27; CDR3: CASSLFSTGARNVQFF; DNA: TGTGCCAGCAGTTTGTTTTCGACAGGGGCGCGTAATGTGCAGTTCTTC
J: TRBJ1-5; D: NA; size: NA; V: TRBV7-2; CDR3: CASSLVGKGNQPQHF; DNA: TGTGCCAGCAGCTTAGTGGGTAAGGGCAATCAGCCCCAGCATTTT
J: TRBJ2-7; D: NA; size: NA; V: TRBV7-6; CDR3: CASSLIGYEQYF; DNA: TGTGCCAGCAGCTTAATCGGGTACGAGCAGTACTTC
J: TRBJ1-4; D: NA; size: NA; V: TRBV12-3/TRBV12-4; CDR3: CASSWGRRSLFF; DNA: TGTGCCAGCAGTTGGGGACGGCGTAGTCTGTTTTTT
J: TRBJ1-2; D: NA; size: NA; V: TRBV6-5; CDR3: CASSRQASGHGYTF; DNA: TGTGCCAGCAGCCGACAGGCCTCCGGGCATGGCTACACCTTC
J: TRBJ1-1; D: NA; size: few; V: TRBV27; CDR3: CASSGRGGGESEAFF; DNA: TGTGCCAGCAGTGGCCGGGGGGGAGGGGAGTCTGAAGCTTTCTTT
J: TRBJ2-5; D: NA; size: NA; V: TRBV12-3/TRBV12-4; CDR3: CASSFSPRGKTQYF; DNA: TGTGCCAGCAGTTTCAGTCCCCGGGGGAAGACCCAGTACTTC
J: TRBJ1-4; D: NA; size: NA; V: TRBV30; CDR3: CAYSKDRRYEKLFF; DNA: TGTGCCTACTCCAAAGACAGGCGGTATGAAAAACTGTTTTTT
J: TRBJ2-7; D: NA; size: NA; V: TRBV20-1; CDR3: CSGGSLTYEQYF; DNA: TGCAGTGGGGGCAGCCTCACCTACGAGCAGTACTTC
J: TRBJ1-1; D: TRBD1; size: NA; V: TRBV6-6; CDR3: CASSAPTGNGNTEAFF; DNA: TGTGCCAGCAGCGCCCCGACAGGGAACGGGAACACTGAAGCTTTCTTT
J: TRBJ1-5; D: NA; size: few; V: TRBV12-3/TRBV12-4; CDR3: CASSESYSNQPQHF; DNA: TGTGCCAGCAGTGAAAGCTATAGCAATCAGCCCCAGCATTTT
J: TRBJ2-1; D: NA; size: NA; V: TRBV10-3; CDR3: CAISTQQEQFF; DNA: TGTGCCATCAGTACCCAGCAGGAGCAGTTCTTC
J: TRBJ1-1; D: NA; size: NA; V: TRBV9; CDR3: CASSVFEQVNTEAFF; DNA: TGTGCCAGCAGCGTATTTGAACAGGTGAACACTGAAGCTTTCTTT
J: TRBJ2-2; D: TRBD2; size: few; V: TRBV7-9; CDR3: CASSLAGLAGGANTGELFF; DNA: TGTGCCAGCAGCTTAGCAGGACTAGCGGGGGGAGCGAACACCGGGGAGCTGTTTTTT
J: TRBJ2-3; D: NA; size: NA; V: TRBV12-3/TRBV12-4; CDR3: CASSLLAQADTQYF; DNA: TGTGCCAGTAGTCTGTTGGCCCAAGCAGATACGCAGTATTTT